This T cell receptor beta chain was obtained from a study of T-cell reconstitution after alpha-beta-depleted transplantation in children. Study findings and constraints: Alpha-beta T cells present about two months after transplant were reported to originate from several hundred expanded graft clones.

The CDR3 spans 13 residues. With 6 bases removed from V and 1 base from J, the gap between germline ends came to 12 bases. CDR1 and CDR2 (germline): SQVTM, ANQGSEA. On this clonotype: Its target is not known.

Preparation of the TCRbeta library was carried out with unique molecular identifiers. From the PCR reads, TCRdb called clonotypes with MiXCR, one entry per CDR3 protein. This sample yields about 250,000 distinct CDR3 sequences, of which 20% to 30% are seen a single time; about 5% belongs to the top ten. This sequence originates from a female patient aged 2-10 years who had a stem cell transplant for congenital amegakaryocytic thrombocytopenia, so the T cells may come from the graft donor. The J gene is TRBJ1-1, the V gene TRBV29-1; D perhaps matches TRBD1 (5 bases). The material sequenced was PBMCs, mostly from graft donor cells, taken 360 days after TCRalphabeta/CD19-depleted stem cell transplant. CDR3 sequence (DNA): TGCAGCGTCCATCACGGGGGGAACACTGAAGCTTTCTTT. Amino acid sequence: CSVHHGGNTEAFF.